In its sample, the clone carrying this TCR beta chain was seen once. This entry comes from a study of cytomegalovirus exposure and HLA in healthy donors. Study overall: A subsequent analysis stated that the 120 or so validation repertoires were run on the same platform as the roughly 670 first-cohort repertoires.

This CDR3 comprises 13 residues. V lost 7 bases and J 5 bases, leaving 11 bases between the germline ends. Germline assignment: CDR1 SEHNR and CDR2 FQNEAQ (reference sequence). Data came from immunoSEQ multiplex PCR; TCRdb stores just in-frame clones and leaves some out. This table holds around 160,000 clones, about 90% found once. The J gene is TRBJ1-4, the V gene TRBV7-9, with unresolved D. This clonotype was obtained from a young woman in good health and CMV-seropositive. Sequenced: PBMCs. This CDR3 reads CASKRQANEKLFF. The DNA of the CDR3 is TGTGCCAGCAAGAGACAAGCCAATGAAAAACTGTTTTTT.